The 29 T cell receptor beta chains given below trace back to one sample, sequenced in a study of CD8+ T cells in alopecia areata. Following extraction, RNA underwent reverse transcription to cDNA, which served as the sequencing template. Here immunoSEQ multiplex PCR was the method, and the copy in TCRdb shows in-frame clones only, minus some. Of 79,000 or so clones in the sample, around 66% were seen once. Indicated treatment: oral pan-JAK inhibitor, 5-10 mg twice daily. The sample consisted of CD8+ T cells sorted from blood, taken at week 24, from a patient treated with tofacitinib. All receptors derive from a human donor with alopecia areata.

The chain couples TRBV25-1 to TRBJ1-5, with a weak D call TRBD1 (6 bases). CDR1 MGHDK and CDR2 SYGVNS come from the germline V gene. There are 14 residues in the CDR3. Trimming pared 4 bases from V and 5 bases from J, leaving 12 bases between. The CDR3 is CASSAEGGDQPQHF. CDR3 nucleotide sequence: TGTGCCAGCAGTGCCGAGGGGGGTGATCAGCCCCAGCATTTT.

J is TRBJ1-2 and V is TRBV19; the D is unclear. Trimming removed 5 bases at V and 7 bases at J, with 8 bases between. In germline, CDR1 is LNHDA, CDR2 SQIVND (reference sequence). This CDR3 comprises 11 residues. The CDR3 here is CASSGALGYTF. For the CDR3, the DNA is TGTGCCAGTAGTGGAGCTCTTGGCTACACCTTC.

This clone was seen ten or more times. The J gene is TRBJ2-6, the V gene TRBV7-2; perhaps TRBD1 as D (6 bases). Germline V gene lookup returns CDR1 SGHTA and CDR2 FQGNSA. V lost 4 bases and J lost 2, with 6 bases in between. The CDR3 contains 14 residues. CDR3 nucleotides: TGTGCCAGCAGCTGGACAGCTGGGGCCAACGTCCTGACTTTC. Translated: CASSWTAGANVLTF.

This clone turned up a few times. This chain uses TRBV2 with TRBJ2-7; 9 bases align to TRBD1. The length of the CDR3 is 13 residues. The J segment lost 0 bases and the V segment lost 8 bases, leaving 2 bases of the junction unmatched. Looked up from germline, CDR1 is SNHLY and CDR2 is FYNNEI. CDR3 DNA: TGTGCCAGCCTGGACAGGGGCTCCTACGAGCAGTACTTC. It codes for CASLDRGSYEQYF.

This chain connects TRBV5-4 to TRBJ2-1; maybe TRBD2 (7 bases). Trimming cost V 1 base and J 5 bases, with 10 bases left between them. The length of the CDR3 is 14 residues. Germline V gives CDR1 SGHNT, CDR2 YYREEE (reference sequence). CDR3: CASSLWGGHNEQFF. CDR3 DNA sequence: TGTGCCAGCAGCTTGTGGGGGGGGCACAATGAGCAGTTCTTC.

In the case of this clone: This specimen includes other DNA sequences encoding the same CDR3. J is TRBJ1-1 and V is TRBV27; maybe TRBD1 (5 bases). Germline V gene lookup returns CDR1 MNHEY and CDR2 SMNVEV (reference sequence). Trimming took off 2 bases at V and 2 bases at J, with 9 bases between the two ends. The CDR3 is made up of 14 amino acids. The CDR3 DNA reads as TGTGCCAGCAGTTTAGGGGGTGGAAACACTGAAGCTTTCTTT. It yields the protein CASSLGGGNTEAFF.

J is TRBJ2-1 and V is TRBV7-9; D may correspond to TRBD1 or TRBD2 (5 bases each). Germline assignment: CDR1 SEHNR and CDR2 FQNEAQ (reference sequence). This CDR3 has 16 residues. V was pared by 5 bases and J by 5 bases, with 19 bases between. This chain's CDR3 is CASSLPPLGPNNEQFF. As DNA, the CDR3 is TGTGCCAGCAGCCTACCCCCTTTGGGACCCAACAATGAGCAGTTCTTC.

This chain joins TRBV7-9 and TRBJ2-7; 8 bases are a match to TRBD1. Germline CDR1 SEHNR, CDR2 FQNEAQ (reference sequence). The CDR3 spans 14 residues. With 1 base clipped from V and 2 bases from J, the junction kept 1 base outside the gene matches. The chain's CDR3 is CASSLVGQAYEQYF. CDR3 bases: TGTGCCAGCAGCTTAGTGGGACAGGCCTACGAGCAGTACTTC.

The rearrangement links TRBV6-5 to TRBJ2-3, with TRBD2 matching 9 bases. Germline V CDR1 and CDR2: MNHEY, SVGAGI. The CDR3 covers 15 residues. Unmatched junction bases numbered 6, after V lost 4 bases and J lost 4 bases. The CDR3: CASSLGGRVADTQYF. CDR3 DNA sequence: TGTGCCAGCAGTTTAGGCGGGAGGGTCGCAGATACGCAGTATTTT.

The rearrangement uses TRBV5-8 and TRBJ2-1, with D unclear. CDR1 is SGHTS and CDR2 is YDEGEE in the germline V gene. The CDR3 sequence is 15 residues long. The V and J ends lost 0 bases and 0 bases respectively, with 7 bases between them. In DNA form, the CDR3 reads TGTGCCAGCAGCTTGGAGCTCGGCTCCTACAATGAGCAGTTCTTC. This encodes CASSLELGSYNEQFF.

The chain employs TRBV4-1 and TRBJ2-2; no clear D. Germline CDR1 is MGHRA and CDR2 is YSYEKL. The V and J ends lost 0 bases and 0 bases respectively, with 11 bases between them. The length of the CDR3 is 17 residues. CDR3 loop: CASSQDPYPANTGELFF. DNA of the CDR3: TGCGCCAGCAGCCAAGATCCCTACCCCGCGAACACCGGGGAGCTGTTTTTT.

This clone was seen a handful of times. The DNA of the CDR3 is TGTGCCAGCAGCTCACTTAGCGGGGGCAACACAGATACGCAGTATTTT. Amino acids: CASSSLSGGNTDTQYF. V usage is TRBV7-9 and J usage is TRBJ2-3, with TRBD2 identical over 9 bases. V lost 4 bases, J lost 2 bases, and 7 bases stayed unmatched. Germline assignment: CDR1 SEHNR and CDR2 FQNEAQ (reference sequence). The CDR3 has 16 residues.

This sequence joins TRBV7-9 and TRBJ2-5, with 7 positions matching TRBD1. This CDR3 has 14 residues. V gave up 1 base and J gave up 5 bases; unmatched junction bases: 4. Per the germline V gene, CDR1 is SEHNR and CDR2 is FQNEAQ (reference sequence). CDR3 bases: TGTGCCAGCAGCTTAGAGGGGGCGAAGGAGACCCAGTACTTC. Its translation is CASSLEGAKETQYF.

The chain couples TRBV7-2 to TRBJ2-7; unclear D gene. The CDR3 covers 14 residues. The V end lost 5 bases, the J end lost 5 bases, and 16 bases lay between the germline ends. Germline V gene sequence: CDR1 SGHTA, CDR2 FQGNSA. This chain's CDR3 is CASSHDGGPNEQYF. In DNA, the CDR3 is TGTGCCAGCAGCCACGACGGTGGTCCCAACGAGCAGTACTTC.

In this sample, this clone turned up a few times. The chain employs TRBV5-6 and TRBJ1-1; D might be TRBD1 (5 bases). The ends were cut back, 4 bases at V and 1 base at J, with 11 bases in the middle. The CDR3 consists of 14 residues. The V gene's germline CDR1 is SGHDT and CDR2 YYEEEE. The CDR3 is CASSPGLQNTEAFF. In DNA form, the CDR3 reads TGTGCCAGCAGCCCGGGACTCCAGAACACTGAAGCTTTCTTT.

The rearrangement links TRBV4-1 to TRBJ2-3; 9 bases line up with TRBD2. This CDR3 has 15 amino acids. The junction had 0 bases not matched to a gene; V was cut back by 2 bases and J by 0 bases. Germline loops: CDR1 MGHRA, CDR2 YSYEKL. The chain's CDR3 is CASSQTSGSTDTQYF. DNA for the CDR3: TGCGCCAGCAGCCAAACTAGCGGGAGCACAGATACGCAGTATTTT.

This clone showed up just a few times. This chain links TRBV4-1 with TRBJ1-2; 9 bases align to TRBD1. Germline V gives CDR1 MGHRA, CDR2 YSYEKL. CDR3 length equals 16 residues. V lost 3 bases and J lost 6; bases outside the gene matches: 11. The CDR3 coding sequence is TGCGCCAGCAGCCACAACTCCGGACAGGGGAGTAATGGCTACACCTTC. Translating it yields CASSHNSGQGSNGYTF.

The chain carries TRBV5-1 and TRBJ2-7; tentatively, D is TRBD2 (5 bases). The CDR3 contains 14 residues. Trimming took 0 bases from V and 2 from J, leaving 9 bases between them. Germline CDR1 SGHRS, CDR2 YFSETQ. The CDR3, as DNA: TGCGCCAGCAGCTTGGCACCGGGAACCTACGAGCAGTACTTC. As protein: CASSLAPGTYEQYF.

This chain connects TRBV4-1 to TRBJ2-5, with D possibly matching TRBD1 (6 bases). Germline CDR1 and CDR2: MGHRA and YSYEKL. Deletions cut 0 bases from V and 5 bases from J, with 19 bases between. This CDR3 has 17 amino acids. This chain's CDR3 is CASSQEFGGGGRETQYF. In DNA, the CDR3 is TGCGCCAGCAGCCAAGAGTTTGGTGGGGGCGGAAGGGAGACCCAGTACTTC.

The chain employs TRBV28 and TRBJ1-1; 7 bases map to TRBD1. Germline trimming cut 3 bases from V and 6 bases from J; bases unmatched to any gene: 10. Germline CDR1 and CDR2: MDHEN and SYDVKM. There are 15 residues in the CDR3. CDR3 in amino acids: CASSFGVTGSPEAFF. The CDR3 bases are TGTGCCAGCAGTTTTGGGGTGACAGGGTCGCCTGAAGCTTTCTTT.

This clone was picked up one time. J is TRBJ1-6 and V is TRBV5-1; D remains ambiguous. CDR3 size: 14 residues. In germline, CDR1 is SGHRS, CDR2 YFSETQ. Trimming removed 4 bases from V and 5 bases from J, with 10 bases in between. The CDR3 DNA sequence: TGCGCCAGCAGCATGACAAACCATAATTCACCCCTCCACTTT. It is translated as CASSMTNHNSPLHF.

This chain joins TRBV4-1 and TRBJ1-4; no definite D call. The V gene's germline CDR1 is MGHRA and CDR2 YSYEKL. V lost 1 base and J lost 8, with 14 bases in between. The CDR3 sequence is 15 residues long. For the CDR3, the DNA is TGCGCCAGCAGCCAAGTGACATTACCGGAGGAAAAACTGTTTTTT. This translates into CASSQVTLPEEKLFF.

The chain is built from TRBV4-3 and TRBJ2-3; no clear D. Looked up from germline, CDR1 is LGHNA and CDR2 is YSLEER. The CDR3 length is 17 residues. The ends were cut back, 0 bases at V and 2 bases at J, with 15 bases in the middle. The chain's CDR3 is CASSQEGSRPNTDTQYF. The CDR3, as DNA: TGCGCCAGCAGCCAAGAGGGTAGTCGGCCAAACACAGATACGCAGTATTTT.

In this sample, this clone turned up a few times. This rearrangement joins TRBV28 to TRBJ1-1; D is undetermined. The germline V gene has CDR1 MDHEN and CDR2 SYDVKM. The CDR3 extends over 14 amino acids. V lost 3 bases to trimming and J lost 1 base, with 9 bases between them. DNA of the CDR3: TGTGCCAGCAGTTTTGGCGTTGCGAACACTGAAGCTTTCTTT. It specifies CASSFGVANTEAFF.

This chain links TRBV28 with TRBJ2-5, with D possibly matching TRBD2 (6 bases). Trimming took off 2 bases at V and 3 bases at J, with 13 bases between the two ends. The CDR3 length is 15 residues. The V gene's germline CDR1 is MDHEN and CDR2 SYDVKM. The CDR3 bases are TGTGCCAGCAGTTTAAACCGGGACTTCGAAGAGACCCAGTACTTC. Amino acid sequence: CASSLNRDFEETQYF.

V and J are TRBV5-4 and TRBJ2-7, with 9 bases lining up with TRBD1. Germline CDR1 and CDR2: SGHNT and YYREEE (reference sequence). CDR3 length equals 14 residues. With 4 bases clipped from V and 3 bases from J, the junction kept 5 bases outside the gene matches. The DNA of the CDR3 is TGTGCCAGCAGCCTAGACAGGGGGTTCTACGAGCAGTACTTC. Residues: CASSLDRGFYEQYF.

The rearrangement uses TRBV5-6 and TRBJ2-7; TRBD1 aligns across 7 bases. The CDR3 is 17 residues long. Trimming at V came to 0 bases and at J to 1 base, leaving 10 bases not matched to a gene. The germline CDR1 and CDR2 sequences are SGHDT and YYEEEE. The DNA for the CDR3 is TGTGCCAGCAGCTTGGATAGTGACAGGGTGGGTTCCTACGAGCAGTACTTC. Encoded protein: CASSLDSDRVGSYEQYF.

A single count supports this clone. The V and J genes are TRBV27 and TRBJ2-7; TRBD2 matches at 9 bases. CDR1 and CDR2 from the germline V gene are MNHEY and SMNVEV (reference sequence). The J segment lost 4 bases and the V segment lost 6 bases, leaving 4 bases of the junction unmatched. This CDR3 comprises 13 residues. CDR3 protein: CASRAGGGYEQYF. CDR3 nucleotide sequence: TGTGCCAGCAGGGCGGGAGGGGGTTACGAGCAGTACTTC.

CDR3 bases: TGCAGCGGTCGACTAGCCGTCAGCAATGAGCAGTTCTTC. This encodes CSGRLAVSNEQFF. The rearrangement uses TRBV29-1 and TRBJ2-1, with 7 bases aligning to TRBD2. The CDR3 consists of 13 residues. Germline V lookup: CDR1 SQVTM, CDR2 ANQGSEA. V lost 7 bases and J lost 6; bases outside the gene matches: 9.